The 22 T cell receptor beta chains below were found in one sample sequenced in a study of cytomegalovirus exposure and HLA in healthy donors (dated by TCRdb to the late 2010s). Library generation was performed with the immunoSEQ multiplex PCR assay. The multiplex PCR relied on a mix of 60 forward primers for TCR Vbeta segments and 13 reverse primers for TCR Jbeta segments. TCRdb retrieved this table from immuneACCESS and kept in-frame rearrangements only. Not all clones are present; in checked studies, unresolved V genes account for under half, and no reason is known for the remainder. The sample's clone listing holds approximately 120,000 clones. The ten largest account for about 2.7% of the sample. Material: PBMCs. Receptors originate from a young man in good health and CMV-seronegative.

The genes are TRBV5-1 and TRBJ2-3, with a weak D call TRBD2 (5 bases). CDR3 length: 13 amino acids. Germline lookup yields CDR1 SGHRS and CDR2 YFSETQ. Trimming removed 7 bases at V and 2 bases at J, with 11 bases between. In DNA form, the CDR3 reads TGCGCCAGCCGCGAGCGGTCCACAGATACGCAGTATTTT. Its translation is CASRERSTDTQYF.

This chain uses TRBV4-1 with TRBJ1-2; D ambiguous. This CDR3 is built from 13 residues. V was trimmed by 0 bases and J by 4 bases, leaving 6 bases between them. Germline CDR1 reads MGHRA; CDR2 reads YSYEKL. This CDR3 is CASSQETAYGYTF. In DNA form, the CDR3 reads TGCGCCAGCAGCCAAGAAACAGCCTATGGCTACACCTTC.

This chain links TRBV5-1 with TRBJ2-7, with D possibly being TRBD1 (6 bases). This CDR3 has 13 amino acids. V gave up 3 bases and J gave up 11 bases, with 18 bases separating them. CDR1 and CDR2 from the germline V gene are SGHRS and YFSETQ. Here the CDR3 DNA reads TGCGCCAGCAGCTATGAGGACCAGGCAGGGGAGTACTTC. This sequence encodes CASSYEDQAGEYF.

This sequence joins TRBV5-6 and TRBJ1-2; TRBD1 might be the D (6 bases). CDR1 and CDR2 (germline): SGHDT, YYEEEE. V lost 4 bases and J lost 0, with 10 bases in between. The CDR3 totals 14 residues. CDR3 residues: CASSTDRPNYGYTF. CDR3 nucleotide sequence: TGTGCCAGCAGCACGGACAGACCTAACTATGGCTACACCTTC.

This chain's CDR3 is CASSLDSGLTDTQYF. DNA for the CDR3: TGTGCCAGCAGCTTGGACAGCGGCCTCACAGATACGCAGTATTTT. V is TRBV5-4 and J is TRBJ2-3; TRBD2 is a possible D gene (5 bases). Trimming left V 0 bases short and J 2 bases short, with 10 bases between. Germline V gives CDR1 SGHNT, CDR2 YYREEE (reference sequence). This CDR3 region has 15 residues.

The chain is built from TRBV5-6 and TRBJ2-5; 10 bases align to TRBD2. The CDR3 contains 14 residues. Germline V gene data show CDR1 as SGHDT and CDR2 as YYEEEE. V gave up 10 bases and J gave up 5 bases; unmatched junction bases: 11. The CDR3 spells CASGLAGVGETQYF. The CDR3 region has the DNA TGTGCCTCCGGGCTAGCGGGAGTCGGTGAGACCCAGTACTTC.

This chain uses TRBV2 with TRBJ2-1; a possible D gene is TRBD1 (5 bases). The CDR3 sequence is 12 residues long. Trimming removed 8 bases at V and 13 bases at J, with 18 bases between. Germline V gene sequence: CDR1 SNHLY, CDR2 FYNNEI. The CDR3 loop reads CASRPFRATQFF. CDR3 in DNA: TGTGCCAGCCGACCCTTCAGGGCGACTCAGTTCTTC.

The gene calls are TRBV5-1 and TRBJ1-1; D gene ambiguous. In germline, CDR1 is SGHRS, CDR2 YFSETQ. The CDR3 is made up of 13 amino acids. V gave up 0 bases and J gave up 8 bases, with 11 bases separating them. The chain's CDR3 is CASSLAAGAEAFF. The DNA of the CDR3 is TGCGCCAGCAGCTTGGCGGCAGGCGCCGAAGCTTTCTTT. Drawing the rest from reference TRBV5-1 and TRBJ1-1, the complete variable domain is KAGVTQTPRYLIKTRGQQVTLSCSPISGHRSVSWYQQTPGQGLQFLFEYFSETQRNKGNFPGRFSGRQFSNSRSEMNVSTLELGDSALYLCASSLAAGAEAFFGQGTRLTVV.

The chain is built from TRBV6-1 and TRBJ1-3; no firm D call. The CDR3 spans 16 residues. CDR1 MNHNS and CDR2 SASEGT come from the germline V gene. V shed 2 bases and J shed 0 bases, with 11 bases lying between them. The CDR3 nucleotides read TGTGCCAGCAGTGAAAGTATGGGGAGCTCTGGAAACACCATATATTTT. Translating gives CASSESMGSSGNTIYF.

This chain connects TRBV27 to TRBJ2-1; D might be TRBD1 (6 bases). V shed 0 bases and J shed 1 base, with 16 bases lying between them. The CDR3 is 18 amino acids. Germline V CDR1 and CDR2: MNHEY, SMNVEV (reference sequence). The CDR3 DNA is TGTGCCAGCAGTTTATCTGGGGGCGCGGTTTTGTCCTACAATGAGCAGTTCTTC. Translated: CASSLSGGAVLSYNEQFF.

The chain joins TRBV5-1 to TRBJ1-1; D uncertain. Trimming took off 0 bases at V and 0 bases at J, with 9 bases between the two ends. Germline CDR1 is SGHRS and CDR2 is YFSETQ. The CDR3 covers 15 residues. This chain's CDR3 is CASSLESTLNTEAFF. The CDR3 DNA sequence: TGCGCCAGCAGCTTGGAGTCCACTTTGAACACTGAAGCTTTCTTT.

DNA of the CDR3: TGCGCCAGCAGCTCCCCCGGGACTAGACACTCCTACGAGCAGTACTTC. Translated: CASSSPGTRHSYEQYF. The rearrangement uses TRBV5-1 and TRBJ2-7; the match to TRBD2 covers 8 bases. This CDR3 region has 16 residues. The germline V gene has CDR1 SGHRS and CDR2 YFSETQ. V trimming: 3 bases; J trimming: 0 bases; junction bases outside the gene matches: 8. Full variable domain (rest looked up from reference TRBV5-1 and TRBJ2-7): KAGVTQTPRYLIKTRGQQVTLSCSPISGHRSVSWYQQTPGQGLQFLFEYFSETQRNKGNFPGRFSGRQFSNSRSEMNVSTLELGDSALYLCASSSPGTRHSYEQYFGPGTRLTVT.

This rearrangement joins TRBV5-1 to TRBJ1-1; 8 bases match TRBD1. Germline CDR1 SGHRS, CDR2 YFSETQ. J was trimmed by 1 base and V by 4 bases; bases with no gene match: 6. The CDR3 contains 15 residues. The CDR3 reads CASSPGQGWNTEAFF. Here the CDR3 DNA reads TGCGCCAGCAGCCCAGGACAGGGCTGGAACACTGAAGCTTTCTTT.

This chain uses TRBV6-1 with TRBJ2-7; D is uncertain. Between the trimmed V and J ends, which lost 3 bases and 3 bases, there was a span of 6 bases. Germline-derived CDR1 and CDR2 are MNHNS and SASEGT. This CDR3 has 12 amino acids. The CDR3 region has the DNA TGTGCCAGCAGTGACAGGTACTACGAGCAGTACTTC. It encodes CASSDRYYEQYF.

The V call is TRBV25-1, the J call TRBJ2-7; 9 bases match TRBD2. In germline, CDR1 is MGHDK, CDR2 SYGVNS. The ends lost 4 bases at V and 6 bases at J; junction bases unmatched: 19. The CDR3 has 18 residues. DNA for the CDR3: TGTGCCAGCAGTGTAACATTCGCAACGTCGCGGGAGGGGGGCGAGCAGTACTTC. It codes for CASSVTFATSREGGEQYF.

This rearrangement joins TRBV6-1 to TRBJ2-3, with TRBD2 matching 7 bases. V was pared by 8 bases and J by 2 bases, with 10 bases of the junction left unmatched. CDR1 is MNHNS and CDR2 is SASEGT in the germline V gene. CDR3 length: 15 amino acids. DNA for the CDR3: TGTGCCAGCGGCGTAGCGGGCGCGGACACAGATACGCAGTATTTT. It codes for CASGVAGADTDTQYF.

This chain links TRBV30 with TRBJ2-7, with 9 bases that match TRBD1. CDR1 and CDR2 from the germline V gene are GTSNPN and SVGIG (reference sequence). The CDR3 loop spans 14 amino acids. With 2 bases clipped from V and 3 bases from J, the junction kept 5 bases outside the gene matches. The CDR3 region is CAWSSSTGGYEQYF. The CDR3 DNA reads as TGTGCCTGGAGTTCCTCGACAGGGGGCTACGAGCAGTACTTC. Complete variable domain (other parts from reference TRBV30 and TRBJ2-7): SQTIHQWPATLVQPVGSPLSLECTVEGTSNPNLYWYRQAAGRGLQLLFYSVGIGQISSEVPQNLSASRPQDRQFILSSKKLLLSDSGFYLCAWSSSTGGYEQYFGPGTRLTVT.

In regard to this clone: A junction boundary mismatches the germline segment, possibly from a read error. The gene calls are TRBV6-6 and TRBJ2-2; 8 positions agree with TRBD1. Germline CDR1 is MNHNY and CDR2 is SVGAGI (reference sequence). The length of the CDR3 is 15 residues. The CDR3 reads CASSPPTGAAGEPFF. The CDR3 nucleotides are TGTGCCAGCAGTCCACCGACAGGGGCCGCCGGGGAGCCGTTTTTT.

The J gene is TRBJ2-2, the V gene TRBV29-1, with 15 bases fitting TRBD2. The CDR3 length is 16 residues. CDR1 is SQVTM and CDR2 is ANQGSEA in the germline V gene. V gave up 6 bases and J gave up 4 bases; unmatched junction bases: 6. The CDR3 DNA reads TGCAGCGTCATGGGACTAGCGGGAGGTCTCACCGGGGAGCTGTTTTTT. It yields the protein CSVMGLAGGLTGELFF.

CDR3 amino acids: CASSAGGGGSNQPQHF. The CDR3 DNA reads TGTGCCAGCAGTGCCGGAGGGGGGGGAAGCAATCAGCCCCAGCATTTT. The V and J genes are TRBV6-6 and TRBJ1-5; TRBD1 might be the D (6 bases). V dropped 5 bases and J dropped 1 base, with 15 bases sitting between them. This CDR3 has 16 residues. Germline V gene data show CDR1 as MNHNY and CDR2 as SVGAGI (reference sequence).

A word on this clone: Other DNA sequences in the sample encode the same CDR3. The chain joins TRBV5-1 to TRBJ2-3, with 8 bases aligning to TRBD2. Germline V lookup: CDR1 SGHRS, CDR2 YFSETQ. With 2 bases clipped from V and 4 bases from J, the junction kept 6 bases outside the gene matches. The CDR3 has 15 amino acids. CDR3 region: CASSFAAGEADTQYF. In DNA, the CDR3 is TGCGCCAGCAGCTTCGCAGCGGGGGAGGCAGATACGCAGTATTTT.

The V gene is TRBV11-3, the J gene TRBJ2-7; TRBD1 matches 8 bases. Germline V gene sequence: CDR1 SGHNT, CDR2 YENEEA. V trimming: 0 bases; J trimming: 5 bases; junction bases outside the gene matches: 9. CDR3 length: 16 residues. The CDR3: CASSLEGAQGADEQYF. Written as DNA, the CDR3 is TGTGCCAGCAGCTTAGAGGGGGCCCAGGGGGCCGACGAGCAGTACTTC.